Described below is a single TCR beta chain sequence and its context. The data were taken from a study of shared clonotypes between healthy human individuals. Study summary: There were three CD4 naive, three CD4 memory, two CD8 naive and one CD8 memory plates per donor.

V was shortened by 6 bases and J by 0 bases, with 16 bases between the two germline ends. The germline V gene has CDR1 SGHVT and CDR2 SQSDAQ. The CDR3 spans 16 residues. Deep level was the assay's run setting. TCRdb's copy holds only in-frame clones and misses some; the assay was immunoSEQ multiplex PCR. The sample lists 2 million to 2.5 million clones; around 95% were seen once. This TCR came from a man between 18 and 35 years old in good health. The V gene is TRBV7-4, the J gene TRBJ2-3; D gene uncertain. The sequencing input was naive CD4+ T cells sorted from blood. The subset: CD45RA+ positively selected. CDR3 nucleotide sequence: TGTGCCAGCAGGACCTCGCGGCGCGCTAGCACAGATACGCAGTATTTT. Amino acid sequence: CASRTSRRASTDTQYF.